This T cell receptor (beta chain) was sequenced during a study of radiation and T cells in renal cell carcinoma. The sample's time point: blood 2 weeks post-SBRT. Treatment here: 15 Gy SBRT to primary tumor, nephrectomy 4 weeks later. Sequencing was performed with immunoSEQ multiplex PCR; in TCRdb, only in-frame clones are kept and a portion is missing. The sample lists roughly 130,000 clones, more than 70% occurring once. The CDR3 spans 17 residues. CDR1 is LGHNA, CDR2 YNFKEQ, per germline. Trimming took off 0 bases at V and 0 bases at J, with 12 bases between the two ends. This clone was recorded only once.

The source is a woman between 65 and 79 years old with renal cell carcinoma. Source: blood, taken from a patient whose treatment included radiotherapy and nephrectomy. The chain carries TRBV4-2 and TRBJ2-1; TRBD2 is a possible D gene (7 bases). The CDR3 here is CASSQDLAGASYNEQFF. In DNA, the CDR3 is TGTGCCAGCAGCCAAGATCTGGCGGGGGCCTCCTACAATGAGCAGTTCTTC.